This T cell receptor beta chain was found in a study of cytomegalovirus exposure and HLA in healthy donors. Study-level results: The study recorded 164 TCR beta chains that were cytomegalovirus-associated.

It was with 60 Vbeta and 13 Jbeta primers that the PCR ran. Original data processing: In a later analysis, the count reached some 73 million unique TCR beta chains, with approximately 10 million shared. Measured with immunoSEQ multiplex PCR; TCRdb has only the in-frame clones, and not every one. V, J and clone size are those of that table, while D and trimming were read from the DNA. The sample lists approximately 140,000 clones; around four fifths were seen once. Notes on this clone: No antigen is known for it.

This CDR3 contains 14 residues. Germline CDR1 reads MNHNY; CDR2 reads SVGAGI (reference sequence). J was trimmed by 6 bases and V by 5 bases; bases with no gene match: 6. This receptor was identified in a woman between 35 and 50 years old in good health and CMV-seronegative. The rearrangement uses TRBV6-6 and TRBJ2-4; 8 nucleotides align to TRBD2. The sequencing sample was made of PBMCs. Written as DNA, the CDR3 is TGTGCCAGCAGTACCGGGGGGGATGGAAACATTCAGTACTTC. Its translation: CASSTGGDGNIQYF.